The 7 T cell receptor beta chains below come from one sample, sequenced in a study of cytomegalovirus exposure and HLA in healthy donors. PCR primers comprised 60 Vbeta and 13 Jbeta primers. The table came from immunoSEQ multiplex PCR; TCRdb's copy has only in-frame clones and leaves some out. The table includes 150,000 to 200,000 clones, approximately 71% detected once. Sequenced material: PBMCs. All receptors come from a girl aged 5 to 17 in good health and CMV-seronegative.

The table lists this clone with a few counts. In DNA, the CDR3 is TGTGCCAGTAGCACGACCGGCAGGGATAATCAGCCCCAGCATTTT. Translated: CASSTTGRDNQPQHF. The chain combines TRBV19 with TRBJ1-5, with D possibly matching TRBD1 (5 bases). Germline CDR1 and CDR2: LNHDA and SQIVND (reference sequence). Trimming removed 6 bases from V and 4 bases from J, with 16 bases in between. The CDR3 sequence is 15 residues long. Together with reference TRBV19 and TRBJ1-5, the CDR3 gives the full variable domain: DGGITQSPKYLFRKEGQNVTLSCEQNLNHDAMYWYRQDPGQGLRLIYYSQIVNDFQKGDIAEGYSVSREKKESFPLTVTSAQKNPTAFYLCASSTTGRDNQPQHFGDGTRLSIL.

The V gene is TRBV13, the J gene TRBJ1-1, with a tentative D call TRBD1 (5 bases). Germline V gene data show CDR1 as PRHDT and CDR2 as FYEKMQ (reference sequence). This CDR3 region has 14 residues. Trimming shortened V by 5 bases and J by 1 base, and 11 bases separated the two germline ends. The CDR3 DNA is TGTGCCAGCAGCCAAGCTACAGGGAACACTGAAGCTTTCTTT. Encoded protein: CASSQATGNTEAFF.

A single count supports this clone. The chain is built from TRBV7-9 and TRBJ2-5, with 10 nucleotides matching TRBD1. The germline CDR1 and CDR2 sequences are SEHNR and FQNEAQ (reference sequence). This CDR3 region has 14 residues. V gave up 6 bases and J gave up 2 bases; unmatched junction bases: 3. The CDR3 protein is CASRGQGGQETQYF. DNA of the CDR3: TGTGCCAGCAGAGGACAGGGGGGGCAAGAGACCCAGTACTTC.

Only a few counts were recorded for this clone. The chain uses TRBV6-5 and TRBJ2-7, with 11 positions matching TRBD1. The length of the CDR3 is 16 residues. The V and J ends lost 4 bases and 1 base, in that order; junction bases with no gene match: 6. CDR1 and CDR2 (germline): MNHEY, SVGAGI. The CDR3: CASSFSRDRGSYEQYF. The CDR3, as DNA: TGTGCCAGCAGTTTCTCCCGGGACAGGGGGTCCTACGAGCAGTACTTC.

The CDR3 sequence is CASSETSGGHLAFF. Written as DNA, the CDR3 is TGTGCCAGCAGCGAGACTAGCGGGGGCCATCTAGCGTTCTTC. The chain recombines TRBV11-1 with TRBJ2-1; 12 bases are shared with TRBD2. The CDR3 consists of 14 residues. The V gene's germline CDR1 is SGHAT and CDR2 FQDESV (reference sequence). V trimming: 5 bases; J trimming: 15 bases; junction bases outside the gene matches: 11.

The chain joins TRBV9 to TRBJ1-1, with no clear D. V was shortened by 4 bases and J by 1 base, with 5 bases between the two germline ends. Germline CDR1 SGDLS, CDR2 YYNGEE. The CDR3 length is 12 residues. CDR3 sequence: CASSSSNTEAFF. CDR3 sequence (DNA): TGTGCCAGCAGCTCCTCGAACACTGAAGCTTTCTTT. Full variable domain (missing parts from reference TRBV9 and TRBJ1-1): DSGVTQTPKHLITATGQRVTLRCSPRSGDLSVYWYQQSLDQGLQFLIQYYNGEERAKGNILERFSAQQFPDLHSELNLSSLELGDSALYFCASSSSNTEAFFGQGTRLTVV.

This chain connects TRBV9 to TRBJ2-5, with 8 bases that match TRBD1. The CDR3 length is 15 residues. Germline V gene sequence: CDR1 SGDLS, CDR2 YYNGEE. J gave up 5 bases and V 4 bases, and 10 bases lay outside the gene matches. The CDR3: CASSKQGALGETQYF. The CDR3 DNA reads as TGTGCCAGCAGCAAGCAGGGGGCCCTGGGTGAGACCCAGTACTTC.